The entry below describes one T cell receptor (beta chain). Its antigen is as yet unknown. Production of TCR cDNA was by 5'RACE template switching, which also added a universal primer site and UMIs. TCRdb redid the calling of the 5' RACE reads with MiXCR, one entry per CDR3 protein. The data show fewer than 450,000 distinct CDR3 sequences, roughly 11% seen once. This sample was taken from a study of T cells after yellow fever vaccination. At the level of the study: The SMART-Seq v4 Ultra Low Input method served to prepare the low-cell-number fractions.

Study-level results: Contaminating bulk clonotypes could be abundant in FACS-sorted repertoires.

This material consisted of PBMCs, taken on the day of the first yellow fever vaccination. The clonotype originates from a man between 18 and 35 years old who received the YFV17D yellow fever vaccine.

CDR3 loop: CASSYGGVGNTIYF. The CDR3 coding sequence is TGTGCCAGCAGTTATGGGGGGGTTGGAAACACCATATATTTT. The J gene is TRBJ1-3, the V gene TRBV6-5, with D perhaps TRBD1 (5 bases). The CDR3 contains 14 residues. V lost 3 bases and J 3 bases, leaving 9 bases between the germline ends. Germline-derived CDR1 and CDR2 are MNHEY and SVGAGI.